This entry lists 30 T cell receptor beta chains sequenced from one sample in a study of blood T cells in healthy people across ages. Primed by a sample-barcoded 5' primer and a J-beta primer mix, a second PCR proceeded for 7 to 11 cycles. MiXCR, run by TCRdb on the 5' RACE reads, gives a single entry per CDR3 protein. Of 1,300,000 or so distinct CDR3 sequences listed, approximately 59% were seen once; the top ten hold roughly 7%. Sequenced: blood. Receptor source: a man between 18 and 29 years old in good health.

The rearrangement links TRBV12-3 or TRBV12-4 to TRBJ1-1, with D uncertain. With 8 bases removed from V and 3 bases from J, the gap between germline ends came to 19 bases. CDR3 size: 15 residues. CDR3 DNA sequence: TGTGCCAGCGCGGATCACGGGGTTCAAGACACTGAAGCTTTCTTT. The encoded protein is CASADHGVQDTEAFF.

The J gene is TRBJ1-5, the V gene TRBV12-3 or TRBV12-4, with a weak D call TRBD1 (5 bases). V was pared by 1 base and J by 4 bases, with 20 bases between. The CDR3 sequence is 18 residues long. The CDR3 reads CASSLGHVGRVVNQPQHF. The CDR3 DNA sequence: TGTGCCAGCAGTTTAGGTCACGTTGGCAGGGTGGTAAATCAGCCCCAGCATTTT.

This chain links TRBV4-1 with TRBJ2-7; TRBD1 or TRBD2 may be the D gene (5 bases each). V lost 1 base and J 6 bases, leaving 16 bases between the germline ends. The germline gives CDR1 MGHRA, CDR2 YSYEKL. The length of the CDR3 is 15 residues. The CDR3 region is CASSQGLAQEAEQYF. The CDR3 region has the DNA TGCGCCAGCAGCCAAGGGTTAGCACAGGAGGCCGAGCAGTACTTC.

The chain links TRBV20-1 to TRBJ2-1, with D tentatively TRBD2 (6 bases). Germline CDR1 reads DFQATT; CDR2 reads SNEGSKA (reference sequence). The CDR3 sequence is 13 residues long. Trimming stripped 2 bases from V and 4 bases from J, with 9 bases between. The CDR3 nucleotides read TGCAGTGCTAGACCCCGGGGGTACAATGAGCAGTTCTTC. It codes for CSARPRGYNEQFF.

This clonotype was recorded once. V and J are TRBV7-2 and TRBJ2-7; D call uncertain. V shed 2 bases and J shed 5 bases, with 10 bases lying between them. CDR1 SGHTA and CDR2 FQGNSA come from the germline V gene. This CDR3 comprises 13 residues. The CDR3 nucleotides are TGTGCCAGCAGCTTAATGGGGTGGGACGAGCAGTACTTC. It is translated as CASSLMGWDEQYF. The variable domain in full, with the rest retrieved from reference TRBV7-2 and TRBJ2-7, is GAGVSQSPSNKVTEKGKDVELRCDPISGHTALYWYRQSLGQGLEFLIYFQGNSAPDKSGLPSDRFSAERTGGSVSTLTIQRTQQEDSAVYLCASSLMGWDEQYFGPGTRLTVT.

This clonotype was seen ten or more times. This chain connects TRBV4-3 to TRBJ2-1; 7 bases are a match to TRBD2. Unmatched junction bases numbered 5, after V lost 2 bases and J lost 4 bases. The CDR3 extends over 15 amino acids. CDR1 and CDR2 from the germline V gene are LGHNA and YSLEER. The CDR3 sequence: CASSQPGGQYNEQFF. For the CDR3, the DNA is TGCGCCAGCAGCCAACCGGGGGGTCAATACAATGAGCAGTTCTTC.

This CDR3 reads CASSLNPRGTFF. Written as DNA, the CDR3 is TGTGCCAGCAGTTTAAACCCCAGAGGAACTTTCTTT. V usage is TRBV12-3 or TRBV12-4 and J usage is TRBJ1-1; no firm D call. This CDR3 is built from 12 residues. Trimming pared 2 bases from V and 12 bases from J, leaving 13 bases between.

Points on this clonotype: A junction boundary mismatches the germline segment, possibly from a read error. The V call is TRBV6-5, the J call TRBJ1-6; 7 bases are a match to TRBD1. Per the germline V gene, CDR1 is MNHEY and CDR2 is SVGAGI. The CDR3 runs 18 residues. CDR3 DNA: TGTGCCGGCAGTTACTCCGGACAGGTCCACTCCTATAATTCACCCCTCCACTTT. Its translation is CAGSYSGQVHSYNSPLHF.

A single count supports this clonotype. The chain has TRBV11-2 and TRBJ1-4; no clear D gene. This CDR3 comprises 17 residues. The ends were cut back, 6 bases at V and 3 bases at J, with 20 bases in the middle. Per the germline V gene, CDR1 is SGHAT and CDR2 is FQNNGV. CDR3 bases: TGTGCCAGCAGACCGTTCCCTGCGTATCGGGCTAATGAAAAACTGTTTTTT. It translates to CASRPFPAYRANEKLFF. Full variable domain (remainder filled in from reference TRBV11-2 and TRBJ1-4): EAGVAQSPRYKIIEKRQSVAFWCNPISGHATLYWYQQILGQGPKLLIQFQNNGVVDDSQLPKDRFSAERLKGVDSTLKIQPAKLEDSAVYLCASRPFPAYRANEKLFFGSGTQLSVL.

The chain joins TRBV20-1 to TRBJ2-7, with 7 bases lining up with TRBD1. Germline CDR1 reads DFQATT; CDR2 reads SNEGSKA (reference sequence). Trimming cost V 6 bases and J 3 bases; bases outside gene matches: 11. The CDR3 length is 14 residues. CDR3 coding DNA: TGCAGTGCCCGTCCCGGGACAGAGATCTACGAGCAGTACTTC. Translating gives CSARPGTEIYEQYF.

This chain joins TRBV27 and TRBJ2-4; the D gene is possibly TRBD2 (6 bases). V lost 8 bases to trimming and J lost 5 bases, with 13 bases between them. Germline loops: CDR1 MNHEY, CDR2 SMNVEV (reference sequence). The CDR3 loop spans 13 amino acids. The CDR3, as DNA: TGTGCCAGCGGAGAGTGGGGGGAAAACATTCAGTACTTC. This gives the protein CASGEWGENIQYF.

V is TRBV6-5 and J is TRBJ2-5; D may be TRBD1 (6 bases). CDR3 size: 19 residues. The V gene's germline CDR1 is MNHEY and CDR2 SVGAGI. Trimming stripped 2 bases from V and 1 base from J, with 23 bases between. CDR3 protein: CASSYPTPTGDDSQETQYF. The CDR3 region has the DNA TGTGCCAGCAGTTACCCCACGCCGACAGGCGACGACTCCCAAGAGACCCAGTACTTC.

This clonotype was seen just once. V is TRBV20-1 and J is TRBJ2-7; D unresolved. V lost 1 base, J lost 1 base, and 14 bases lay in between. Per the germline V gene, CDR1 is DFQATT and CDR2 is SNEGSKA (reference sequence). This CDR3 spans 15 amino acids. Written as DNA, the CDR3 is TGCAGTGCTAGAGGCGTCTTGGTTTGGTCCTACGAGCAGTACTTC. Amino acid sequence: CSARGVLVWSYEQYF.

This clonotype occurred a few times. V gene TRBV6-2 or TRBV6-3 combines with J gene TRBJ2-7; D uncertain. CDR1 is MNHEY, CDR2 SVGEGT, per germline. This CDR3 is 12 amino acids long. V shed 3 bases and J shed 3 bases, with 6 bases lying between them. The DNA for the CDR3 is TGTGCCAGCAGTTATACCTACTACGAGCAGTACTTC. It is translated as CASSYTYYEQYF.

This clonotype turned up a few times. This chain uses TRBV29-1 with TRBJ2-3, with 10 bases that match TRBD1. V was pared by 6 bases and J by 4 bases, with 10 bases of the junction left unmatched. This CDR3 is built from 15 residues. Germline-derived CDR1 and CDR2 are SQVTM and ANQGSEA. The CDR3 protein is CSVTSTGGLADTQYF. The CDR3 coding sequence is TGCAGCGTAACCTCGACAGGGGGCTTAGCAGATACGCAGTATTTT.

This clonotype turned up a few times. The chain is built from TRBV20-1 and TRBJ2-7; no firm D call. The germline V and J ends were trimmed by 4 bases and 0 bases, with 10 bases remaining between them. Looked up from germline, CDR1 is DFQATT and CDR2 is SNEGSKA (reference sequence). CDR3 length equals 13 residues. This CDR3 is CSAIGYVSYEQYF. The CDR3 DNA sequence: TGCAGTGCTATTGGCTACGTCTCCTACGAGCAGTACTTC.

This sequence joins TRBV14 and TRBJ1-2, with D maybe TRBD1 (5 bases). The CDR3 runs 14 residues. Germline assignment: CDR1 SGHDN and CDR2 FVKESK. Trimming removed 0 bases from V and 7 bases from J, with 12 bases in between. In nucleotides, the CDR3 is TGTGCCAGCAGCCAAGATGAAGGGGCGAGTGGCTACACCTTC. Protein product: CASSQDEGASGYTF.

The chain couples TRBV7-9 to TRBJ1-1; D perhaps matches TRBD1 (5 bases). The CDR3 is 17 residues long. Germline CDR1 and CDR2: SEHNR and FQNEAQ (reference sequence). Trimming stripped 3 bases from V and 1 base from J, with 18 bases between. The CDR3 loop is CASSFRTGFPSNTEAFF. The DNA of the CDR3 is TGTGCCAGCAGCTTTCGAACAGGATTCCCTTCGAACACTGAAGCTTTCTTT.

The chain uses TRBV28 and TRBJ2-5; 8 nucleotides line up with TRBD2. J was trimmed by 5 bases and V by 6 bases; bases with no gene match: 5. The germline V gene encodes CDR1 MDHEN and CDR2 SYDVKM. This CDR3 region has 13 residues. The CDR3 nucleotides read TGTGCCAGCAGGACGGGGGGGCGGGAGACCCAGTACTTC. It specifies CASRTGGRETQYF.

The chain employs TRBV24-1 and TRBJ2-1; TRBD2 matches 8 bases. The germline V gene encodes CDR1 KGHDR and CDR2 SFDVKD. V trimming: 4 bases; J trimming: 3 bases; junction bases outside the gene matches: 7. This CDR3 contains 16 residues. The CDR3, as DNA: TGTGCCACCAGTGAGGTCGGGGGGGCCGTCTACAATGAGCAGTTCTTC. It is translated as CATSEVGGAVYNEQFF.

The chain is built from TRBV4-2 and TRBJ2-5, with 9 positions matching TRBD2. Germline trimming cut 0 bases from V and 5 bases from J; bases unmatched to any gene: 10. Germline loops: CDR1 LGHNA, CDR2 YNFKEQ. The CDR3 is 17 amino acids. The CDR3 sequence: CASSQEEDSGSGETQYF. CDR3 nucleotides: TGTGCCAGCAGCCAAGAGGAGGATAGCGGGAGTGGCGAGACCCAGTACTTC.

The rearrangement joins TRBV7-9 to TRBJ1-2; 9 nucleotides agree with TRBD1. Germline CDR1 and CDR2: SEHNR and FQNEAQ (reference sequence). The V and J ends lost 5 bases and 2 bases, in that order; junction bases with no gene match: 18. This CDR3 spans 19 amino acids. The CDR3 here is CASSPEGEWTGVPNYGYTF. The CDR3 region has the DNA TGTGCCAGCAGCCCCGAGGGCGAATGGACAGGGGTACCAAACTATGGCTACACCTTC.

This chain connects TRBV30 to TRBJ2-5, with 9 bases matching TRBD2. This CDR3 region has 14 residues. V dropped 3 bases and J dropped 1; count of bases not matched to a gene: 3. CDR1 is GTSNPN, CDR2 SVGIG, per germline (reference sequence). CDR3 DNA sequence: TGTGCCTGGAGGGTAGCGGGAGCCCAAGAGACCCAGTACTTC. This gives the protein CAWRVAGAQETQYF.

The chain has TRBV24-1 and TRBJ1-2; 9 bases fit TRBD1. Germline trimming cut 2 bases from V and 8 bases from J; bases unmatched to any gene: 5. The V gene's germline CDR1 is KGHDR and CDR2 SFDVKD. This CDR3 comprises 14 residues. The CDR3 bases are TGTGCCACCAGTGATTGGACAGGGGCCAGCGGCTACACCTTC. Its translation is CATSDWTGASGYTF.

The rearrangement links TRBV25-1 to TRBJ1-2; D possibly corresponds to TRBD1 (5 bases). This CDR3 has 14 amino acids. The V end was cut by 5 bases, the J end by 8 bases, with 18 bases between. Germline-derived CDR1 and CDR2 are MGHDK and SYGVNS. CDR3 region: CASSPKGQGRGYTF. For the CDR3, the DNA is TGTGCCAGCAGTCCCAAGGGGCAGGGCCGGGGCTACACCTTC.

The chain links TRBV27 to TRBJ1-2, with 9 nucleotides matching TRBD1. Germline V CDR1 and CDR2: MNHEY, SMNVEV (reference sequence). The V gene end was trimmed by 1 base and the J gene end by 4 bases; junction bases not matched to a gene: 16. The CDR3 extends over 19 amino acids. CDR3 bases: TGTGCCAGCAGTTTATTCGGTTGGGACAGGGATTTAGGGGGCTATGGCTACACCTTC. This codes for CASSLFGWDRDLGGYGYTF.

The J gene is TRBJ2-4, the V gene TRBV6-5; D is ambiguous. The CDR3 totals 11 residues. Deletions cut 1 base from V and 13 bases from J, with 8 bases between. The germline V gene encodes CDR1 MNHEY and CDR2 SVGAGI. The CDR3 DNA reads as TGTGCCAGCAGTTACTTGCGAACCCAGTACTTC. This sequence encodes CASSYLRTQYF.

There are a few counts of this clonotype. This chain connects TRBV5-1 to TRBJ2-1; 11 bases map to TRBD2. With V trimmed by 4 bases and J by 4 bases, 10 bases remained unmatched. Germline-derived CDR1 and CDR2 are SGHRS and YFSETQ. This CDR3 region has 17 residues. CDR3 DNA: TGCGCCAGCAGCCCTGGCTTAGCGGGGGGGCAGTACAATGAGCAGTTCTTC. It yields the protein CASSPGLAGGQYNEQFF.

This clonotype was seen a handful of times. The rearrangement joins TRBV29-1 to TRBJ2-5; no definite D call. Germline lookup yields CDR1 SQVTM and CDR2 ANQGSEA. Trimming cost V 2 bases and J 11 bases, with 12 bases left between them. The length of the CDR3 is 11 residues. Here the CDR3 reads CSVETGLGQYF. CDR3 sequence (DNA): TGCAGCGTTGAAACCGGGCTAGGGCAGTACTTC.

The V gene is TRBV7-2, the J gene TRBJ1-5; 8 bases fit TRBD1. The CDR3 covers 16 residues. The V gene end was trimmed by 1 base and the J gene end by 3 bases; junction bases not matched to a gene: 5. Germline assignment: CDR1 SGHTA and CDR2 FQGNSA. As DNA, the CDR3 is TGTGCCAGCAGCTTAGGGGACAGGCTGTTCAATCAGCCCCAGCATTTT. It translates to CASSLGDRLFNQPQHF. Variable domain in full (rest from reference TRBV7-2 and TRBJ1-5): GAGVSQSPSNKVTEKGKDVELRCDPISGHTALYWYRQSLGQGLEFLIYFQGNSAPDKSGLPSDRFSAERTGGSVSTLTIQRTQQEDSAVYLCASSLGDRLFNQPQHFGDGTRLSIL.